These 10 T cell receptor beta chains were all obtained from the same sample, sequenced in a study of molecular identifiers for immune sequencing clone quantification. TCRdb redid the calling of the PCR reads with MiXCR, one entry per CDR3 protein. The profile shows around 480,000 distinct CDR3 sequences, about a fifth of them singletons. Sequenced: naive CD8+ T cells from blood, with Jurkat cell RNA spiked in. Subset here: FACS-sorted CD8+CD4-CCR7+CD45RA+ naive T cells. All receptors come from a human donor in good health. Some libraries in this study had Jurkat cell RNA spiked in.

As to this clonotype: This sequence may be a read error, since a much larger clone differs from it by one base. For the CDR3, the DNA is TGCAGCGTACGGGGGACCTACGAGCAGTACTTC. It codes for CSVRGTYEQYF. V is TRBV29-1 and J is TRBJ2-7, with D maybe TRBD2 (6 bases). The germline V gene encodes CDR1 SQVTM and CDR2 ANQGSEA. V was trimmed by 6 bases and J by 2 bases, leaving 8 bases between them. The CDR3 is 11 amino acids.

The chain couples TRBV4-3 to TRBJ2-2, with TRBD2 identical over 9 bases. CDR1 and CDR2 from the germline V gene are LGHNA and YSLEER. V shed 0 bases, J shed 6 bases, and the junction held 8 bases outside the gene matches. The CDR3 has 17 amino acids. The CDR3 spells CASSQEHPGTSPGELFF. For the CDR3, the DNA is TGCGCCAGCAGCCAAGAACACCCCGGGACTAGCCCCGGGGAGCTGTTTTTT.

The chain employs TRBV4-1 and TRBJ1-2; the D is unclear. The V gene's germline CDR1 is MGHRA and CDR2 YSYEKL. This CDR3 has 14 residues. The V end was cut by 0 bases, the J end by 0 bases, with 5 bases between. The CDR3 sequence: CASSQEPANYGYTF. The CDR3 DNA is TGCGCCAGCAGCCAAGAGCCCGCTAACTATGGCTACACCTTC.

This clonotype was found many times. The rearrangement uses TRBV7-9 and TRBJ1-1, with 7 bases fitting TRBD1. Trimming cost V 5 bases and J 7 bases; bases outside gene matches: 4. The CDR3 spans 12 residues. Looked up from germline, CDR1 is SEHNR and CDR2 is FQNEAQ (reference sequence). The CDR3 loop is CASSGRTGEAFF. The CDR3 coding sequence is TGTGCCAGCAGCGGACGGACAGGTGAAGCTTTCTTT.

The J gene is TRBJ1-5, the V gene TRBV19, with D perhaps matching TRBD1 (5 bases). There are 15 residues in the CDR3. The germline gives CDR1 LNHDA, CDR2 SQIVND (reference sequence). Trimming removed 4 bases at V and 6 bases at J, with 16 bases between. This CDR3 is CASSTPGYAGQPQHF. The CDR3 DNA sequence: TGTGCCAGTAGTACCCCAGGGTATGCTGGTCAGCCCCAGCATTTT.

This clonotype was seen at least ten times. This chain uses TRBV5-1 with TRBJ2-5; D is perhaps TRBD2 (6 bases). V shed 3 bases and J shed 4 bases, with 13 bases lying between them. The CDR3 is made up of 14 amino acids. Germline V CDR1 and CDR2: SGHRS, YFSETQ. The CDR3 coding sequence is TGCGCCAGCAGCTACTTGGGGGGAGCAGAGACCCAGTACTTC. It specifies CASSYLGGAETQYF.

This chain uses TRBV7-6 with TRBJ2-7, with D hard to call. The CDR3 sequence is 13 residues long. The V end lost 1 base, the J end lost 5 bases, and 9 bases lay between the germline ends. CDR1 and CDR2 (germline): SGHVS, FNYEAQ. DNA of the CDR3: TGTGCCAGCAGCTTAGAGGTCGGCGACGAGCAGTACTTC. Its translation is CASSLEVGDEQYF.

The J gene is TRBJ2-1, the V gene TRBV4-3, with 9 bases lining up with TRBD2. The length of the CDR3 is 15 residues. Germline values: CDR1 LGHNA, CDR2 YSLEER. V lost 2 bases to trimming and J lost 8 bases; unmatched junction nucleotides: 7. The CDR3 reads CASSQRGGGAYEQFF. The DNA for the CDR3 is TGCGCCAGCAGCCAACGGGGCGGGGGGGCCTATGAGCAGTTCTTC.

This clonotype was counted ten times or more. The chain carries TRBV6-5 and TRBJ2-3; tentatively, D is TRBD1 (5 bases). V lost 2 bases and J lost 4, with 16 bases in between. From germline, CDR1 is MNHEY and CDR2 SVGAGI. The length of the CDR3 is 16 residues. The CDR3 nucleotides read TGTGCCAGCAGTTACGGGGCTCAACCACCGGCAGATACGCAGTATTTT. Its protein product is CASSYGAQPPADTQYF.

The V gene is TRBV2, the J gene TRBJ2-3; 8 bases line up with TRBD2. The CDR3 is 16 residues long. Germline assignment: CDR1 SNHLY and CDR2 FYNNEI. The J segment lost 4 bases and the V segment lost 9 bases, leaving 15 bases of the junction unmatched. The CDR3 loop reads CASRGGVAGFPDTQYF. DNA of the CDR3: TGTGCCAGTCGTGGGGGGGTAGCGGGGTTTCCAGATACGCAGTATTTT.